This T cell receptor beta chain was found in a study of T cell responses to AZD1222 COVID-19 vaccine. Overall study: Analysis merged second doses at about 4 or about 12 weeks. Overall study findings and caveats: Spike-specific TCR breadth and depth went up after people got two AZD1222 doses. Regions 160-218 and 743-854 held dominance among vaccine-associated CD4 TCRs, which spanned spike.

The assay was immunoSEQ multiplex PCR, and TCRdb's table has in-frame clones only and misses some. Among 90,000 to 95,000 clones listed, roughly 90% were seen once. Germline CDR1 and CDR2: MNHNY and SVGAGI (reference sequence). The ends were cut back, 5 bases at V and 8 bases at J, with 24 bases in the middle. The CDR3 is made up of 16 amino acids. Worth noting for this clone: Its antigen is unidentified.

The specimen was peripheral blood, collected on day 0 of AZD1222 vaccination. The source of this sequence is an adult in good health. The rearrangement uses TRBV6-6 and TRBJ1-1; D is perhaps TRBD1 (6 bases). The CDR3 reads CASSRLDIRGRREAFF. CDR3 nucleotide sequence: TGTGCCAGCAGTAGACTGGATATTCGGGGGCGGAGAGAAGCTTTCTTT.